This entry describes one T cell receptor beta chain. V was pared by 2 bases and J by 4 bases, with 6 bases of the junction left unmatched. The germline gives CDR1 LGHDT, CDR2 YNNKEL (reference sequence). CDR3 size: 15 residues. Sequencing was performed with immunoSEQ multiplex PCR; in TCRdb, only in-frame clones are kept and a portion is missing. The sample records tens of thousands of clones, 85% to 90% being singletons. The sample originates from a study of blood T cell repertoires in COVID-19. This TCR was recovered from a human donor with active COVID-19. The donor label of this sample is uncertain. This chain links TRBV3-1 (or the pseudogene TRBV3-2) with TRBJ1-2, with 8 nucleotides matching TRBD1. Sequenced: peripheral blood. Here the CDR3 DNA reads TGTGCCAGCAGCCAACGGGACAGGCCGCCCTATGGCTACACCTTC. Residues: CASSQRDRPPYGYTF.